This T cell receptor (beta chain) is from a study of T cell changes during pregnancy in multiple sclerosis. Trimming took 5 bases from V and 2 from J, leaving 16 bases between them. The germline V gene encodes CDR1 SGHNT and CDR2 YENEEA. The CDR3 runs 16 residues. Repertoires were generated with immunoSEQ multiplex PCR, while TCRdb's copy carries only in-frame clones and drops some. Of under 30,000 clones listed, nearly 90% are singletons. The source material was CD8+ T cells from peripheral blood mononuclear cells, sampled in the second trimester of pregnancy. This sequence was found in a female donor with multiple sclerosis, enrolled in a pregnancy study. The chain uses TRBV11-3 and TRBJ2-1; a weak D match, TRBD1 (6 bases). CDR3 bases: TGTGCCAGCAGCCTCATACAGGGTCCCCCCTACAATGAGCAGTTCTTC. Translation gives CASSLIQGPPYNEQFF.